This record looks at one T cell receptor (beta chain) sequence and its context. The source of the sample is a study of blood T cell repertoires in COVID-19. Assay: immunoSEQ multiplex PCR; the TCRdb copy retains only in-frame clones and omits some. The sample has about 270,000 clones; approximately 90% are singletons. Germline V gene lookup returns CDR1 LGHNA and CDR2 YSLEER. This CDR3 comprises 14 residues. Unmatched junction bases numbered 4, after V lost 0 bases and J lost 5 bases. The sample comprised PBMCs or T cells enriched from blood (not recorded which). V is TRBV4-3 and J is TRBJ2-7; 7 positions match TRBD2. This clonotype originated in a woman in her 30s with acute COVID-19. CDR3 sequence reads: CASSQDGRGDEQYF. The DNA for the CDR3 is TGCGCCAGCAGCCAAGATGGGAGGGGCGACGAGCAGTACTTC.